Shown below are 21 T cell receptor beta chains from a single sample sequenced in a study of cytomegalovirus exposure and HLA in healthy donors (TCRdb year 2017). The library was obtained by the immunoSEQ multiplex PCR assay. For the multiplex PCR, a mixture combining 60 forward primers for TCR Vbeta segments and 13 reverse primers for TCR Jbeta segments was used. TCRdb obtained this table from immuneACCESS and retained in-frame rearrangements with V and J assigned. These tables miss some clones; where compared with another copy, unresolved V genes account for less than half of the shortfall, and the remainder is unexplained. The sample yields fewer than 150,000 clones; 15% were counted once. Clones ranked in the top ten supply about 1.9% of the sample. The sequencing input was PBMCs. These TCRs come from a woman between 18 and 29 years old in good health and CMV-seronegative.

This clone was recorded a few times. The V and J genes are TRBV9 and TRBJ1-2; D may be TRBD1 (5 bases). Trimming stripped 4 bases from V and 4 bases from J, with 11 bases between. CDR1 and CDR2 (germline): SGDLS, YYNGEE. There are 13 residues in the CDR3. CDR3 bases: TGTGCCAGCAGCCCCGGGGGTGGCTATGGCTACACCTTC. Protein sequence: CASSPGGGYGYTF.

The chain combines TRBV28 with TRBJ1-2, with 7 positions matching TRBD1. This CDR3 comprises 12 residues. CDR1 is MDHEN, CDR2 SYDVKM, per germline. J lost 8 bases, V lost 5 bases, and 5 bases had no gene match. CDR3 bases: TGTGCCAGCAGTGACAGGGTTTACGGCTACACCTTC. Its protein product is CASSDRVYGYTF.

This rearrangement joins TRBV7-2 to TRBJ2-1, with 8 bases aligning to TRBD2. Germline assignment: CDR1 SGHTA and CDR2 FQGNSA. The V segment lost 4 bases and the J segment 0 bases; nucleotides outside the gene matches: 5. The CDR3 has 16 residues. CDR3 bases: TGTGCCAGCAGCTCCAGCGGGAGCTCCTCCTACAATGAGCAGTTCTTC. Translated, it gives CASSSSGSSSYNEQFF.

V and J are TRBV4-1 and TRBJ2-5; D gene unclear. The ends were cut back, 4 bases at V and 3 bases at J, with 12 bases in the middle. CDR3 size: 14 residues. Germline V gene data show CDR1 as MGHRA and CDR2 as YSYEKL. The CDR3 coding sequence is TGCGCCAGCAGCCGATTAGTGGTGGAAGAGACCCAGTACTTC. Translating gives CASSRLVVEETQYF.

About this clone itself: Other DNA sequences in the sample encode the same CDR3. V is TRBV14 and J is TRBJ2-7; D is perhaps TRBD2 (5 bases). Trimming took 1 base from V and 2 from J, leaving 9 bases between them. The CDR3 spans 14 residues. Per germline, CDR1 SGHDN and CDR2 FVKESK. The CDR3 DNA is TGTGCCAGCAGCCAAGTCTCCGGGGCCTACGAGCAGTACTTC. Translation gives CASSQVSGAYEQYF.

V is TRBV30 and J is TRBJ2-3; 7 nucleotides line up with TRBD1. The CDR3 length is 16 residues. After removal of 3 bases from V and 0 bases from J, the junction contained 9 bases not matched to a gene. The V gene's germline CDR1 is GTSNPN and CDR2 SVGIG (reference sequence). CDR3 sequence: CAWSAMGQTSTDTQYF. The CDR3 region has the DNA TGTGCCTGGAGCGCTATGGGACAGACTAGCACAGATACGCAGTATTTT.

This clone was observed a few times. The V and J genes are TRBV4-1 and TRBJ1-5, with D possibly being TRBD1 (5 bases). In germline, CDR1 is MGHRA, CDR2 YSYEKL. The CDR3 totals 16 residues. V lost 0 bases and J lost 5, with 14 bases in between. The CDR3 DNA reads TGCGCCAGCAGCCAAGATGGGGCCCCCCCTTATCAGCCCCAGCATTTT. It specifies CASSQDGAPPYQPQHF.

This clone turned up a few times. The chain couples TRBV9 to TRBJ2-5, with 7 bases fitting TRBD2. Trimming at V came to 0 bases and at J to 2 bases, leaving 1 base not matched to a gene. The CDR3 length is 14 residues. CDR1 is SGDLS and CDR2 is YYNGEE in the germline V gene. The CDR3 sequence: CASSVEAGQETQYF. For the CDR3, the DNA is TGTGCCAGCAGCGTAGAAGCGGGACAAGAGACCCAGTACTTC. Full variable domain (remainder filled in from reference TRBV9 and TRBJ2-5): DSGVTQTPKHLITATGQRVTLRCSPRSGDLSVYWYQQSLDQGLQFLIQYYNGEERAKGNILERFSAQQFPDLHSELNLSSLELGDSALYFCASSVEAGQETQYFGPGTRLLVL.

The chain has TRBV30 and TRBJ1-6; 8 bases are a match to TRBD1. This CDR3 is 14 amino acids long. Germline V gene sequence: CDR1 GTSNPN, CDR2 SVGIG (reference sequence). Unmatched junction bases numbered 5, after V lost 0 bases and J lost 10 bases. The CDR3 sequence is CAWSVPRGRSPLHF. The CDR3 bases are TGTGCCTGGAGTGTACCCAGGGGGCGCTCACCCCTCCACTTT.

Remarks on this clone: Germline is not matched at one junction end, which may reflect a read error. This chain uses TRBV27 with TRBJ2-5; 9 positions match TRBD1. The CDR3 loop spans 13 amino acids. Germline V gene lookup returns CDR1 MNHEY and CDR2 SMNVEV (reference sequence). This chain's CDR3 is CASSPSGTGPTHF. CDR3 in DNA: TGTGCCAGCAGTCCTTCCGGGACAGGGCCGACCCACTTC.

This clone turned up a few times. The chain couples TRBV27 to TRBJ1-2; TRBD1 is a possible D gene (6 bases). CDR3 length equals 14 residues. The V and J ends lost 6 bases and 7 bases respectively, with 18 bases between them. Germline V gives CDR1 MNHEY, CDR2 SMNVEV (reference sequence). The CDR3 here is CASRPTGGAAGYTF. The CDR3, as DNA: TGTGCCAGCAGACCCACGGGGGGCGCGGCTGGCTACACCTTC.

The rearrangement joins TRBV4-1 to TRBJ2-7; the D gene is possibly TRBD2 (6 bases). From germline, CDR1 is MGHRA and CDR2 YSYEKL. This CDR3 is 15 amino acids long. V was shortened by 1 base and J by 3 bases, with 13 bases between the two germline ends. As DNA, the CDR3 is TGCGCCAGCAGCCAAGTGGAGGGCCTATACTACGAGCAGTACTTC. This codes for CASSQVEGLYYEQYF.

With respect to this clone: Other DNA sequences in the same sample also yield this CDR3. The chain carries TRBV4-3 and TRBJ2-3, with D possibly being TRBD2 (6 bases). CDR3 size: 15 residues. V lost 1 base and J lost 1, with 9 bases in between. Germline CDR1 is LGHNA and CDR2 is YSLEER. The CDR3 loop reads CASSQGRGGTDTQYF. Here the CDR3 DNA reads TGCGCCAGCAGCCAAGGTCGCGGGGGCACAGATACGCAGTATTTT.

This clone came up a few times. The rearrangement links TRBV4-1 to TRBJ2-2; TRBD2 matches 10 bases. Unmatched junction bases numbered 2, after V lost 6 bases and J lost 1 base. The CDR3 consists of 15 residues. Germline V gene data show CDR1 as MGHRA and CDR2 as YSYEKL. The CDR3 nucleotides read TGCGCCAGCAGGCTAGCGGGAGAGAACACCGGGGAGCTGTTTTTT. Its protein product is CASRLAGENTGELFF.

J is TRBJ2-1 and V is TRBV2, with unresolved D. The CDR3 runs 14 residues. Germline loops: CDR1 SNHLY, CDR2 FYNNEI. V lost 6 bases, J lost 5 bases, and 14 bases lay in between. CDR3 in amino acids: CASRERWADNEQFF. The CDR3 region has the DNA TGTGCCAGCAGGGAAAGATGGGCCGACAATGAGCAGTTCTTC.

This clone was seen a single time. One end of the junction is discordant with germline, which a read error may explain. CDR3 in amino acids: CASSIITGGADDQYF. The CDR3 DNA follows: TGTGCCAGTAGTATCATTACAGGGGGCGCCGACGATCAGTACTTC. The rearrangement links TRBV19 to TRBJ2-7, with 9 bases fitting TRBD1. Germline V gene sequence: CDR1 LNHDA, CDR2 SQIVND (reference sequence). The CDR3 contains 15 residues.

The CDR3 DNA reads TGTGCCAGCAGCTCCTGGGCAGGCCTACTCTCTGGGGCCAACGTCCTGACTTTC. Translated, it gives CASSSWAGLLSGANVLTF. The chain is built from TRBV7-2 and TRBJ2-6; D gene ambiguous. Germline V lookup: CDR1 SGHTA, CDR2 FQGNSA. The CDR3 runs to 18 residues. Trimming stripped 4 bases from V and 0 bases from J, with 16 bases between.

This clone was recorded a few times. This rearrangement joins TRBV2 to TRBJ1-6; no definite D call. Germline V lookup: CDR1 SNHLY, CDR2 FYNNEI. Trimming stripped 1 base from V and 9 bases from J, with 19 bases between. There are 17 residues in the CDR3. The DNA for the CDR3 is TGTGCCAGCAGTGAAGAAGGGTTTCTTGGGGAGGGTTCACCCCTCCACTTT. It encodes CASSEEGFLGEGSPLHF. Together with reference TRBV2 and TRBJ1-6, the CDR3 gives the full variable domain: EPEVTQTPSHQVTQMGQEVILRCVPISNHLYFYWYRQILGQKVEFLVSFYNNEISEKSEIFDDQFSVERPDGSNFTLKIRSTKLEDSAMYFCASSEEGFLGEGSPLHFGNGTRLTVT.

This clone occurred a few times. The V and J genes are TRBV15 and TRBJ2-5; 9 bases map to TRBD1. The germline CDR1 and CDR2 sequences are LNHNV and YYDKDF (reference sequence). The V and J ends lost 2 bases and 5 bases, in that order; junction bases with no gene match: 6. This CDR3 spans 15 amino acids. The CDR3 loop is CATSRMTGGQETQYF. Written as DNA, the CDR3 is TGTGCCACCAGCAGAATGACAGGGGGACAGGAGACCCAGTACTTC.

The chain joins TRBV15 to TRBJ2-5, with no clear D. Germline V gives CDR1 LNHNV, CDR2 YYDKDF (reference sequence). Trimming stripped 5 bases from V and 5 bases from J, with 12 bases between. This CDR3 region has 13 residues. This chain's CDR3 is CATSSSRGETQYF. For the CDR3, the DNA is TGTGCCACCAGCTCCAGTAGAGGCGAGACCCAGTACTTC.

The rearrangement links TRBV7-9 to TRBJ2-7, with TRBD2 as a possible D gene (5 bases). CDR3 size: 11 residues. Germline CDR1 reads SEHNR; CDR2 reads FQNEAQ (reference sequence). Trimming pared 3 bases from V and 11 bases from J, leaving 11 bases between. DNA for the CDR3: TGTGCCAGCAGCTTGAGCGGCCGAGAGTACTTC. This encodes CASSLSGREYF.